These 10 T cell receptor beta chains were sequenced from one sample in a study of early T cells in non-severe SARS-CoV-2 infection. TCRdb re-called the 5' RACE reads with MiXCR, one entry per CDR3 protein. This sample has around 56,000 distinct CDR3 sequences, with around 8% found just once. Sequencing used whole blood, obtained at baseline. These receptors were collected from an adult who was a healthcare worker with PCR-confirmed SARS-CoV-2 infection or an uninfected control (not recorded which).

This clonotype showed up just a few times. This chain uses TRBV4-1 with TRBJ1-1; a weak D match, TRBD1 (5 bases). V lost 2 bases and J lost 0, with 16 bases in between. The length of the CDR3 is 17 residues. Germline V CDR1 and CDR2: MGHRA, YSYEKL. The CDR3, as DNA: TGCGCCAGCAGCCAACATGGGGCGATGGAACTGAACACTGAAGCTTTCTTT. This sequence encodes CASSQHGAMELNTEAFF.

CDR3 residues: CASSLAAGSNQPQHF. In DNA form, the CDR3 reads TGTGCCAGCAGCTTAGCGGCAGGGAGCAATCAGCCCCAGCATTTT. The V call is TRBV7-2, the J call TRBJ1-5; a possible D gene is TRBD1 (5 bases). The germline gives CDR1 SGHTA, CDR2 FQGNSA. The germline V and J ends were trimmed by 0 bases and 1 base, with 7 bases remaining between them. The CDR3 extends over 15 amino acids.

The chain's CDR3 is CATSDFGTSGRNEQFF. The CDR3 coding sequence is TGTGCCACCAGTGATTTCGGGACTAGCGGGAGAAATGAGCAGTTCTTC. The chain joins TRBV24-1 to TRBJ2-1, with 14 positions matching TRBD2. V trimming: 1 base; J trimming: 7 bases; junction bases outside the gene matches: 2. CDR3 length equals 16 residues. Germline-derived CDR1 and CDR2 are KGHDR and SFDVKD.

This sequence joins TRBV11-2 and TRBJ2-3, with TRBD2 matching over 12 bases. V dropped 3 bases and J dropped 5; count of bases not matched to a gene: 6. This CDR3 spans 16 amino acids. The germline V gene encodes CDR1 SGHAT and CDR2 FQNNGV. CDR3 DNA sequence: TGTGCCAGCAGCTTCACTAGCGGGAGGCTGGGAGATACGCAGTATTTT. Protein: CASSFTSGRLGDTQYF. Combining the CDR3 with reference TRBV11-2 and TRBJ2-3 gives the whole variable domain EAGVAQSPRYKIIEKRQSVAFWCNPISGHATLYWYQQILGQGPKLLIQFQNNGVVDDSQLPKDRFSAERLKGVDSTLKIQPAKLEDSAVYLCASSFTSGRLGDTQYFGPGTRLTVL.

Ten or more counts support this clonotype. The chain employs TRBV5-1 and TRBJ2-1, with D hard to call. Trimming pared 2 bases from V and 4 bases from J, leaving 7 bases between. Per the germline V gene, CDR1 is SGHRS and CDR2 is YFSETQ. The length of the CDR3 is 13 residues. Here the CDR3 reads CASSLTGYNEQFF. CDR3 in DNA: TGCGCCAGCAGCTTAACCGGGTACAATGAGCAGTTCTTC.

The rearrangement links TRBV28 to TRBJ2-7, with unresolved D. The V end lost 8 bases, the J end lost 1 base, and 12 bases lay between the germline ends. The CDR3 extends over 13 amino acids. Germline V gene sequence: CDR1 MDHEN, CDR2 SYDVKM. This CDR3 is CASLNRNSYEQYF. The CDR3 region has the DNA TGTGCCAGCCTGAATAGAAATTCCTACGAGCAGTACTTC.

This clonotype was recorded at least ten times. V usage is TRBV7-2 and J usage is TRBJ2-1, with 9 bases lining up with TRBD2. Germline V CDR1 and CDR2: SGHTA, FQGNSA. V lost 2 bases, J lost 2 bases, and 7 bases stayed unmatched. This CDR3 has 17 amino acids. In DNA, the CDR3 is TGTGCCAGCAGCTTATACACTAGCGGGCCGACCTACAATGAGCAGTTCTTC. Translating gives CASSLYTSGPTYNEQFF.

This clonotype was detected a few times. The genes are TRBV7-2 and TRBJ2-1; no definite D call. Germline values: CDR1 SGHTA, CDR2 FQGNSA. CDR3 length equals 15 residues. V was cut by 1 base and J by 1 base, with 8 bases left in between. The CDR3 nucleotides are TGTGCCAGCAGCTTAGGGCCGGGTTCCTACAATGAGCAGTTCTTC. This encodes CASSLGPGSYNEQFF.

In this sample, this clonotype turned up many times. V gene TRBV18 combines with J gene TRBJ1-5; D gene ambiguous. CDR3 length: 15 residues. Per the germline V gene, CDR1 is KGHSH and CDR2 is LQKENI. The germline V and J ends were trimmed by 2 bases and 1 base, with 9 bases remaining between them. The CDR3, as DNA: TGTGCCAGCTCACCAACGGGTTACAGCAATCAGCCCCAGCATTTT. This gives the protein CASSPTGYSNQPQHF.

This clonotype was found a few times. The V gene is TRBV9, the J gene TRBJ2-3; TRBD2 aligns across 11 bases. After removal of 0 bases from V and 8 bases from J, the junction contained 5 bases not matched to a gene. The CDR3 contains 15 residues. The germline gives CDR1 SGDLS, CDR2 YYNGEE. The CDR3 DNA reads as TGTGCCAGCAGCGTAGCCCCCCTAGCGGGAGGTACGCAGTATTTT. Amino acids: CASSVAPLAGGTQYF.